This T cell receptor (beta chain) was captured by sequencing in a study of shared clonotypes between healthy human individuals. The CDR3 runs to 16 residues. V shed 7 bases and J shed 5 bases, with 20 bases lying between them. CDR1 and CDR2 (germline): MDHEN, SYDVKM. Sequencing used immunoSEQ multiplex PCR; TCRdb keeps in-frame clones, though not all of them. The table includes 550,000 to 700,000 clones, approximately 73% detected once. This chain connects TRBV28 to TRBJ2-2; D possibly corresponds to TRBD2 (6 bases). The source material was memory CD4+ T cells sorted from blood. Subset indicated: CD45RA-negative fraction. This receptor was obtained from a woman in her twenties or thirties in good health. The CDR3 spells CASIGPGVVRTGELFF. The CDR3 region has the DNA TGTGCCAGCATCGGACCGGGAGTCGTGAGAACCGGGGAGCTGTTTTTT.